The 27 T cell receptor beta chains below come from one sample, sequenced in a study of somatic mutations in cytotoxic T cells in rheumatoid arthritis. Using immunoSEQ multiplex PCR, the repertoire was profiled, and TCRdb retains in-frame clones only, with some absent. The table has about 12,000 clones, less than 85% seen once. Sequenced sample: CD8+ T cells sorted from blood. Receptor source: a woman aged 40-49 years in good health.

The rearrangement links TRBV27 to TRBJ1-1; D remains ambiguous. The CDR3 is 14 amino acids. CDR1 and CDR2 (germline): MNHEY, SMNVEV (reference sequence). V was trimmed by 6 bases and J by 0 bases, leaving 11 bases between them. CDR3 region: CASSLTPMNTEAFF. The CDR3 nucleotides read TGTGCCAGCAGCCTAACTCCTATGAACACTGAAGCTTTCTTT.

Here the CDR3 reads CATSADRDRVSTGELFF. DNA of the CDR3: TGTGCCACCAGCGCAGACCGGGACAGGGTATCCACCGGGGAGCTGTTTTTT. The chain links TRBV15 to TRBJ2-2, with 9 nucleotides matching TRBD1. The V segment lost 5 bases and the J segment 4 bases; nucleotides outside the gene matches: 11. Germline values: CDR1 LNHNV, CDR2 YYDKDF (reference sequence). There are 17 residues in the CDR3.

The V and J genes are TRBV7-2 and TRBJ2-2, with D perhaps TRBD1 (5 bases). The germline V gene has CDR1 SGHTA and CDR2 FQGNSA. V was clipped by 1 base and J by 0 bases, with 15 bases between them. The CDR3 contains 18 residues. The CDR3, as DNA: TGTGCCAGCAGCTTAGGCGTAGGGGCAATCGCGAACACCGGGGAGCTGTTTTTT. Translating gives CASSLGVGAIANTGELFF.

V is TRBV6-5 and J is TRBJ2-5, with D tentatively TRBD1 (5 bases). CDR3 size: 13 residues. Germline CDR1 MNHEY, CDR2 SVGAGI. The V and J ends lost 2 bases and 5 bases respectively, with 9 bases between them. CDR3 in DNA: TGTGCCAGCAGTTACGGGGCAATGGAGACCCAGTACTTC. Translated, it gives CASSYGAMETQYF.

CDR3 nucleotide sequence: TGCGCCAGCAAGGGATCCGGGACAGGGGGGACTGAAGCTTTCTTT. Translating it yields CASKGSGTGGTEAFF. This chain links TRBV5-1 with TRBJ1-1, with TRBD1 matching 11 bases. After removal of 6 bases from V and 5 bases from J, the junction contained 9 bases not matched to a gene. Germline CDR1 reads SGHRS; CDR2 reads YFSETQ. This CDR3 has 15 amino acids.

The chain has TRBV28 and TRBJ2-3, with D maybe TRBD2 (6 bases). Trimming left V 2 bases short and J 0 bases short, with 12 bases between. The germline V gene has CDR1 MDHEN and CDR2 SYDVKM. The CDR3 covers 16 residues. The DNA for the CDR3 is TGTGCCAGCAGTTTACAAGGGCTAGCGAGCACAGATACGCAGTATTTT. Translating gives CASSLQGLASTDTQYF.

The chain recombines TRBV6-1 with TRBJ1-5; unclear D gene. The CDR3 loop spans 15 amino acids. Germline V gene data show CDR1 as MNHNS and CDR2 as SASEGT. Trimming stripped 3 bases from V and 0 bases from J, with 9 bases between. This chain's CDR3 is CASSEASNSNQPQHF. The CDR3 coding sequence is TGTGCCAGCAGTGAGGCAAGCAATAGCAATCAGCCCCAGCATTTT.

The count of this clone is one. The chain employs TRBV21-1 and TRBJ2-7; the DNA was not used to check the table's D call, TRBD1. TRBV21-1 corresponds to a pseudogene. This CDR3 is built from 15 residues. This chain's CDR3 is CASSKIWGTTYEQYV. The CDR3 bases are TGTGCCAGCAGCAAAATCTGGGGGACAACATACGAGCAGTACGTC.

The chain is built from TRBV7-3 and TRBJ2-3; D perhaps matches TRBD2 (6 bases). V lost 3 bases and J lost 1, with 11 bases in between. The germline gives CDR1 SGHTA, CDR2 FQGTGA. The CDR3 runs 15 residues. The CDR3 sequence: CASSLGGGGTDTQYF. In DNA form, the CDR3 reads TGTGCCAGCAGCTTGGGGGGTGGAGGCACAGATACGCAGTATTTT.

The chain has TRBV10-2 and TRBJ1-1; 7 nucleotides line up with TRBD1. V shed 5 bases and J 2 bases; nucleotides not matched to a gene: 11. This CDR3 contains 16 residues. Germline loops: CDR1 WSHSY, CDR2 SAAADI. The CDR3 sequence is CASSPSTTGYNTEAFF. The DNA for the CDR3 is TGCGCCAGCAGTCCATCGACGACAGGGTACAACACTGAAGCTTTCTTT.

The CDR3: CASSLAGYETQYF. CDR3 sequence (DNA): TGTGCCAGCAGCTTAGCGGGGTATGAGACCCAGTACTTC. The V and J genes are TRBV7-2 and TRBJ2-5; D is unclear. The V gene's germline CDR1 is SGHTA and CDR2 FQGNSA. The CDR3 has 13 amino acids. Trimming cost V 0 bases and J 5 bases, with 7 bases left between them.

The CDR3 is CASGLLGAREKLFF. In DNA, the CDR3 is TGTGCCAGCGGACTTTTAGGGGCGCGGGAAAAACTGTTTTTT. This sequence joins TRBV2 and TRBJ1-4, with a possible D match to TRBD1 (5 bases). Trimming took off 8 bases at V and 8 bases at J, with 18 bases between the two ends. The CDR3 consists of 14 residues. Germline lookup yields CDR1 SNHLY and CDR2 FYNNEI.

The CDR3 is CASSLRAQQGTNYGYTF. Here the CDR3 DNA reads TGCGCCAGCAGCTTGCGGGCCCAACAGGGCACTAACTATGGCTACACCTTC. The J gene is TRBJ1-2, the V gene TRBV5-1, with D maybe TRBD1 (6 bases). V was cut by 1 base and J by 0 bases, with 16 bases left in between. Germline V gene data show CDR1 as SGHRS and CDR2 as YFSETQ. The CDR3 length is 17 residues.

The chain recombines TRBV5-6 with TRBJ2-7; TRBD2 might be the D (6 bases). The CDR3 is made up of 15 amino acids. With 4 bases removed from V and 3 bases from J, the gap between germline ends came to 17 bases. Germline CDR1 SGHDT, CDR2 YYEEEE. CDR3 amino acids: CASSGGVGVIYEQYV. Here the CDR3 DNA reads TGTGCCAGCAGCGGCGGGGTGGGGGTCATCTACGAGCAGTACGTC.

The chain has TRBV7-6 and TRBJ1-2, with TRBD1 as a possible D gene (6 bases). Germline V gene lookup returns CDR1 SGHVS and CDR2 FNYEAQ. With 6 bases removed from V and 9 bases from J, the gap between germline ends came to 14 bases. This CDR3 contains 12 residues. The CDR3 is CASSRDQGSYTF. The CDR3 region has the DNA TGTGCCAGCAGTCGAGACCAGGGGAGCTACACCTTC.

This clone was picked up one time. The V call is TRBV19, the J call TRBJ1-2; D unclear. Trimming left V 3 bases short and J 3 bases short, with 8 bases between. Germline lookup yields CDR1 LNHDA and CDR2 SQIVND (reference sequence). The CDR3 extends over 13 amino acids. CDR3 in DNA: TGTGCCAGTAGTATTGAGGATTACTATGGCTACACCTTC. This codes for CASSIEDYYGYTF.

The gene calls are TRBV5-8 and TRBJ2-6; D gene unclear. Germline V gives CDR1 SGHTS, CDR2 YDEGEE. Trimming left V 0 bases short and J 1 base short, with 5 bases between. The CDR3 extends over 15 amino acids. The CDR3 bases are TGTGCCAGCAGCTTGGCGGCATCTGGGGCCAACGTCCTGACTTTC. Protein: CASSLAASGANVLTF.

The chain couples TRBV4-1 to TRBJ2-1; D call uncertain. Trimming pared 0 bases from V and 2 bases from J, leaving 8 bases between. CDR1 and CDR2 from the germline V gene are MGHRA and YSYEKL. The CDR3 has 15 residues. Here the CDR3 reads CASSQESWAYNEQFF. The CDR3 DNA follows: TGCGCCAGCAGCCAAGAATCTTGGGCCTACAATGAGCAGTTCTTC.

This chain connects TRBV6-5 to TRBJ1-1; no clear D gene. Trimming removed 4 bases from V and 4 bases from J, with 16 bases in between. The CDR3 runs 15 residues. Germline CDR1 is MNHEY and CDR2 is SVGAGI. The CDR3: CASSSFWRRSTEAFF. The CDR3 DNA reads as TGTGCCAGCAGTTCCTTCTGGCGTCGGAGCACTGAAGCTTTCTTT.

This rearrangement joins TRBV15 to TRBJ1-1; D possibly corresponds to TRBD1 (5 bases). In germline, CDR1 is LNHNV, CDR2 YYDKDF (reference sequence). The CDR3 contains 16 residues. V lost 0 bases and J 4 bases, leaving 15 bases between the germline ends. The CDR3 here is CATSRDLGAVGTEAFF. CDR3 in DNA: TGTGCCACCAGCAGAGATCTAGGGGCGGTCGGCACTGAAGCTTTCTTT.

CDR3 nucleotides: TGCGCCAGCAGCCAAGGGGACGGATCACATCAGCCCCAGCATTTT. The encoded protein is CASSQGDGSHQPQHF. This chain links TRBV4-1 with TRBJ1-5, with TRBD1 as a possible D gene (5 bases). Deletions cut 1 base from V and 5 bases from J, with 12 bases between. The CDR3 spans 15 residues. Per germline, CDR1 MGHRA and CDR2 YSYEKL.

The chain uses TRBV9 and TRBJ1-2, with D possibly TRBD1 on 6 matching bases. Between the trimmed V and J ends, which lost 4 bases and 2 bases, there was a span of 18 bases. This CDR3 is built from 16 residues. Per the germline V gene, CDR1 is SGDLS and CDR2 is YYNGEE. CDR3 DNA sequence: TGTGCCAGCAGCACAGCTGTGGGACATCAAAACTATGGCTACACCTTC. This codes for CASSTAVGHQNYGYTF.

V and J are TRBV28 and TRBJ2-1, with no clear D. V dropped 5 bases and J dropped 4 bases, with 3 bases sitting between them. The CDR3 totals 11 residues. Germline V gene sequence: CDR1 MDHEN, CDR2 SYDVKM. The CDR3 region has the DNA TGTGCCAGCAGTAAGTACAATGAGCAGTTCTTC. Translated: CASSKYNEQFF.

This chain links TRBV28 with TRBJ2-7, with 8 bases identical to TRBD1. Looked up from germline, CDR1 is MDHEN and CDR2 is SYDVKM. The CDR3 is 13 amino acids. The V and J ends lost 5 bases and 3 bases, in that order; junction bases with no gene match: 3. The CDR3 sequence: CASSIGQGYEQYV. CDR3 nucleotides: TGTGCCAGCAGTATCGGACAGGGCTACGAGCAGTACGTC.

With regard to this clone: Germline and junction disagree at one end, which may indicate a read error. The chain employs TRBV6-5 and TRBJ2-7; D call uncertain. The CDR3 runs 12 residues. The V gene's germline CDR1 is MNHEY and CDR2 SVGAGI. CDR3 in DNA: TGTGCCAGCAGTTACGCCGGAGAGGACCTACTCTTC. Its translation is CASSYAGEDLLF.

This chain uses TRBV28 with TRBJ1-2, with 7 positions matching TRBD1. Germline V gives CDR1 MDHEN, CDR2 SYDVKM. CDR3 length: 15 amino acids. J gave up 4 bases and V 2 bases, and 7 bases lay outside the gene matches. This CDR3 is CASSLRQGPLYGYTF. CDR3 coding DNA: TGTGCCAGCAGTTTACGACAGGGCCCCCTCTATGGCTACACCTTC.

The chain links TRBV2 to TRBJ1-1; the D gene is possibly TRBD1 (5 bases). There are 14 residues in the CDR3. V shed 4 bases and J shed 2 bases, with 11 bases lying between them. Germline assignment: CDR1 SNHLY and CDR2 FYNNEI. This CDR3 is CASSVYRSNTEAFF. The CDR3 nucleotides are TGTGCCAGCAGTGTTTACAGGAGCAACACTGAAGCTTTCTTT. Together with reference TRBV2 and TRBJ1-1, the CDR3 gives the full variable domain: EPEVTQTPSHQVTQMGQEVILRCVPISNHLYFYWYRQILGQKVEFLVSFYNNEISEKSEIFDDQFSVERPDGSNFTLKIRSTKLEDSAMYFCASSVYRSNTEAFFGQGTRLTVV.